What follows is one T cell receptor (beta chain) and its context. What it binds is not known. CDR3 length: 16 residues. Trimming took off 1 base at V and 5 bases at J, with 17 bases between the two ends. Germline assignment: CDR1 MRHNA and CDR2 SNTAGT. These data are taken from a study of shared clonotypes between healthy human individuals. Study in general: Donor composition was a couple of women and a few men, aged 18 to 49.

For every subset, genomic DNA was evenly distributed across several immunoSEQ plates. Generated by immunoSEQ multiplex PCR, the TCRdb table keeps only in-frame clones and is missing some. The repertoire holds 2 million to 2.5 million clones, with under 95% as singletons. The study, taken as a whole, reports: In general, naive subsets displayed greater estimated richness than memory subsets did. The small donor group covered limited genetic and exposure diversity.

The chain joins TRBV6-4 to TRBJ1-2, with D tentatively TRBD1 (5 bases). The receptor was isolated from a young man in good health. Some clones in this sample may be carry-over from other donors' samples. The sequenced sample consisted of naive CD4+ T cells from PBMCs. Documented subset: CD45RA+ positively selected. The chain's CDR3 is CASSDYPRQPLYGYTF. The CDR3 nucleotides read TGTGCCAGCAGTGACTATCCCCGACAGCCACTATATGGCTACACCTTC.